This T cell receptor (beta chain) stems from a study of identical twins. Study-level findings and limits: Modelling approaches yielded underestimates of out-of-frame TCR alpha sharing between monozygotic twins.

At least ten counts were recorded for this clonotype. Its antigen is still unknown. V lost 8 bases to trimming and J lost 5 bases, with 11 bases between them. CDR3 length: 12 residues. Template switching (which added a universal primer site) was used, and cDNA carried unique molecular identifiers. TCRdb re-called the 5' RACE reads with MiXCR, one entry per CDR3 protein. Among around 140,000 distinct CDR3 sequences listed, roughly 3.3% were seen once. The rearrangement uses TRBV12-3 or TRBV12-4 and TRBJ2-3; a weak D match, TRBD1 (5 bases). This TCR came from a man in his late teens or twenties in good health. The sequencing sample was made of memory T cells sorted from blood. The CDR3 is CASRRARDTQYF. The DNA for the CDR3 is TGTGCCAGCCGCAGGGCCAGAGATACGCAGTATTTT.